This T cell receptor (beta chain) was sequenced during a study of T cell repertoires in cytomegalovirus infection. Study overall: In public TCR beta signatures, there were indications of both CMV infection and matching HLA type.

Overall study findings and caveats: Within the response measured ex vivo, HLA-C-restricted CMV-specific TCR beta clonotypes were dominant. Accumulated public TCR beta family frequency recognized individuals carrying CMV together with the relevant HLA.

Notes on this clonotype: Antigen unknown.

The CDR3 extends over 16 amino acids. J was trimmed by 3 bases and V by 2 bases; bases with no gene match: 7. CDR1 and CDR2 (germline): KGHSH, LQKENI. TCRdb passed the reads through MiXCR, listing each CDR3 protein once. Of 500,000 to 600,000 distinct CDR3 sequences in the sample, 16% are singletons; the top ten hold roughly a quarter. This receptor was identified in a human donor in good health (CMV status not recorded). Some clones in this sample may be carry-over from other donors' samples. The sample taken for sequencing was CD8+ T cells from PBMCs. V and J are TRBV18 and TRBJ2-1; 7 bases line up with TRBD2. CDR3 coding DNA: TGTGCCAGCTCACCAGACCTAGCGGACCACTACAATGAGCAGTTCTTC. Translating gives CASSPDLADHYNEQFF.